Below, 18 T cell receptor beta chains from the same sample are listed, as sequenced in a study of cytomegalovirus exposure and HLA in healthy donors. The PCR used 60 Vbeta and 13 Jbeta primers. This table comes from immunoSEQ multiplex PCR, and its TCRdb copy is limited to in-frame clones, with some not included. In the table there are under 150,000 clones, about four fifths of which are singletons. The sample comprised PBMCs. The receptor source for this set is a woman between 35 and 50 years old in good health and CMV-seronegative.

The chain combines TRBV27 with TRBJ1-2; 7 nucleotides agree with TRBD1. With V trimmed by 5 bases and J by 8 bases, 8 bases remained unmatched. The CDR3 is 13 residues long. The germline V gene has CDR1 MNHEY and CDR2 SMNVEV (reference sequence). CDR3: CASSIDRVSGYTF. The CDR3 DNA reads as TGTGCCAGCAGTATCGACAGGGTGAGCGGCTACACCTTC.

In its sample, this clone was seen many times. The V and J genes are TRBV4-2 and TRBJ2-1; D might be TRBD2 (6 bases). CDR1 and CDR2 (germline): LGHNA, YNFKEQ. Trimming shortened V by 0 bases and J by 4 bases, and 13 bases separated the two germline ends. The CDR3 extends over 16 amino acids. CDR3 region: CASSQDFSAGYNEQFF. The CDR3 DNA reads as TGTGCCAGCAGCCAAGATTTTTCGGCGGGATACAATGAGCAGTTCTTC.

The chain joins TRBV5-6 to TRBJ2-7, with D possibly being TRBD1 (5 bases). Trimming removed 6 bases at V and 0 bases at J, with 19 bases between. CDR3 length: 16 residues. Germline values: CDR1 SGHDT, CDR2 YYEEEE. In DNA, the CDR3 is TGTGCCAGCATCGCCCCGGGTGGGGCCAGCTCCTACGAGCAGTACTTC. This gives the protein CASIAPGGASSYEQYF. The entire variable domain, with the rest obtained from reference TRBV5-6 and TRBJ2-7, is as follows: DAGVTQSPTHLIKTRGQQVTLRCSPKSGHDTVSWYQQALGQGPQFIFQYYEEEERQRGNFPDRFSGHQFPNYSSELNVNALLLGDSALYLCASIAPGGASSYEQYFGPGTRLTVT.

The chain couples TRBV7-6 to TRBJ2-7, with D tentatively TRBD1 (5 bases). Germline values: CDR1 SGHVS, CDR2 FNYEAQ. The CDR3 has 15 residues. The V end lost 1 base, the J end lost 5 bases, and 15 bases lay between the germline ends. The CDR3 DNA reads TGTGCCAGCAGCTTAGTCGCAGGGAATCTCCACGAGCAGTACTTC. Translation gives CASSLVAGNLHEQYF.

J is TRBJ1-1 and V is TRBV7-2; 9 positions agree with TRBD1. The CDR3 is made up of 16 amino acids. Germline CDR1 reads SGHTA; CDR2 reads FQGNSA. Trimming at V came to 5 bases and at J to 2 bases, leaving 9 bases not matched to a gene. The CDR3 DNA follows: TGTGCCAGCAGCGACCGCCGGACAGGGGTTAACACTGAAGCTTTCTTT. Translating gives CASSDRRTGVNTEAFF.

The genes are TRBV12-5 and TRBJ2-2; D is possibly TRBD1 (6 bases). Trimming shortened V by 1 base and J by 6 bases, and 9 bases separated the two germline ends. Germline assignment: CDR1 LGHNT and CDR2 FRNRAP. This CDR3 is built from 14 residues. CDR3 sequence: CASGLGGHAGELFF. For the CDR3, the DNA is TGTGCTAGTGGTTTGGGGGGGCACGCCGGGGAGCTGTTTTTT.

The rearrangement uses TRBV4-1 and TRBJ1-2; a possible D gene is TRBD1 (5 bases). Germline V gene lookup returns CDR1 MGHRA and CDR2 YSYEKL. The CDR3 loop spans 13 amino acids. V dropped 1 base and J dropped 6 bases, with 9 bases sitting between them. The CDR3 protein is CASSQAGYHGYTF. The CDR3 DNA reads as TGCGCCAGCAGCCAAGCAGGGTACCATGGCTACACCTTC.

The CDR3 DNA reads TGTGCCAGCAGTTTACGACTTCTAGCCAAAAACATTCAGTACTTC. Protein sequence: CASSLRLLAKNIQYF. J is TRBJ2-4 and V is TRBV28; D is unclear. Germline values: CDR1 MDHEN, CDR2 SYDVKM. Trimming cost V 2 bases and J 0 bases, with 8 bases left between them. The CDR3 is 15 residues long. Supplemented by reference TRBV28 and TRBJ2-4, the full variable domain reads DVKVTQSSRYLVKRTGEKVFLECVQDMDHENMFWYRQDPGLGLRLIYFSYDVKMKEKGDIPEGYSVSREKKERFSLILESASTNQTSMYLCASSLRLLAKNIQYFGAGTRLSVL.

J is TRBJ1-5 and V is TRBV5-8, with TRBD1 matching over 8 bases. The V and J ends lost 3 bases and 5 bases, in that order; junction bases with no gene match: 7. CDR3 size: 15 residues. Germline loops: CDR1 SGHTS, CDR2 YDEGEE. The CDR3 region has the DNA TGTGCCAGCAGCTGGGGGACAGGACCTCATCAGCCCCAGCATTTT. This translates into CASSWGTGPHQPQHF.

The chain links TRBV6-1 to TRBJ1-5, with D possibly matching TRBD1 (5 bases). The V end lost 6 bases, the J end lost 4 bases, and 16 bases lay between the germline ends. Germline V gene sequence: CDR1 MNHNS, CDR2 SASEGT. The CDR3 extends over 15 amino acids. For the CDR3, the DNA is TGTGCCAGCAGCCCTCCTCCCGGGGGGAATCAGCCCCAGCATTTT. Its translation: CASSPPPGGNQPQHF.

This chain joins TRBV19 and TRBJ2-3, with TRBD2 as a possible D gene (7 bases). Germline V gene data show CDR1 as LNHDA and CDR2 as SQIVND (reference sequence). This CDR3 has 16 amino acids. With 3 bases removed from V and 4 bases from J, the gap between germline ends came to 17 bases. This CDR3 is CASSIRGGGPADTQYF. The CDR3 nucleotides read TGTGCCAGTAGTATCCGAGGCGGGGGCCCAGCAGATACGCAGTATTTT. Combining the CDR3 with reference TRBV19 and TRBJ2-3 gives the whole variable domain DGGITQSPKYLFRKEGQNVTLSCEQNLNHDAMYWYRQDPGQGLRLIYYSQIVNDFQKGDIAEGYSVSREKKESFPLTVTSAQKNPTAFYLCASSIRGGGPADTQYFGPGTRLTVL.

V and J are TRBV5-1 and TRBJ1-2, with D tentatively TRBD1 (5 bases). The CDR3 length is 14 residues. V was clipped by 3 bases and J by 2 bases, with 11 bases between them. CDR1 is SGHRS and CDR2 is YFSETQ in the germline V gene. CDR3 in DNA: TGCGCCAGCAGCTCCCAGCAGGGCAACTATGGCTACACCTTC. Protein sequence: CASSSQQGNYGYTF. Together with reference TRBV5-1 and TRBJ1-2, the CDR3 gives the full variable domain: KAGVTQTPRYLIKTRGQQVTLSCSPISGHRSVSWYQQTPGQGLQFLFEYFSETQRNKGNFPGRFSGRQFSNSRSEMNVSTLELGDSALYLCASSSQQGNYGYTFGSGTRLTVV.

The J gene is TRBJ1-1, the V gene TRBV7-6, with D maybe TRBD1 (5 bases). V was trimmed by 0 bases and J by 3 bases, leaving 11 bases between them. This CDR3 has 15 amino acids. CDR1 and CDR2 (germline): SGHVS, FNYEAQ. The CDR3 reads CASSLAAQGYTEAFF. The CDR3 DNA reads TGTGCCAGCAGCTTAGCAGCCCAGGGCTACACTGAAGCTTTCTTT.

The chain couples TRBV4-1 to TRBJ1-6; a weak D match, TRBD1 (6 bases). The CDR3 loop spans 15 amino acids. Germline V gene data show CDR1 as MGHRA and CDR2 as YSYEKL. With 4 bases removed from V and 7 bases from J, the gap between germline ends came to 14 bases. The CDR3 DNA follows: TGCGCCAGCAGCCTAGACATGGGGGCGAATTCACCCCTCCACTTT. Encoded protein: CASSLDMGANSPLHF.

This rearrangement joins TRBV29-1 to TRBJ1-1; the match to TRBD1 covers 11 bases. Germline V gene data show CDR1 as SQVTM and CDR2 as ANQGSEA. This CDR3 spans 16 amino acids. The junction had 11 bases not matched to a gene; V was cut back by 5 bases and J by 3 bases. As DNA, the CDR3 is TGCAGCGTTTCTCCGGGACAGGGGGTTGTGGACACTGAAGCTTTCTTT. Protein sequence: CSVSPGQGVVDTEAFF.

Here the CDR3 reads CASSLGLVGGELFF. The CDR3 DNA is TGCGCCAGCAGCCTCGGACTAGTCGGCGGGGAGCTGTTTTTT. The chain recombines TRBV4-1 with TRBJ2-2; TRBD2 agrees at 7 bases. CDR3 length: 14 residues. The ends lost 4 bases at V and 7 bases at J; junction bases unmatched: 6. The germline CDR1 and CDR2 sequences are MGHRA and YSYEKL.

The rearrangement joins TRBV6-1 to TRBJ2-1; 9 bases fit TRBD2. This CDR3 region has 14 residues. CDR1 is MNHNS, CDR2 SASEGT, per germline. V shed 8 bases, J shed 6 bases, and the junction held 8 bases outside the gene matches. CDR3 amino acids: CASGLAGSVNEQFF. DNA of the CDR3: TGTGCCAGCGGCCTAGCGGGATCGGTCAATGAGCAGTTCTTC.

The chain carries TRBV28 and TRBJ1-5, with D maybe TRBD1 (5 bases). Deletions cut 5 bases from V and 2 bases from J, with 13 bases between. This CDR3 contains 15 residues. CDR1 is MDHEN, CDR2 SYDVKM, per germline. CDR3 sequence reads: CASSPFGGGNQPQHF. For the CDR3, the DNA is TGTGCCAGCAGTCCCTTTGGGGGGGGCAATCAGCCCCAGCATTTT.